The 25 T cell receptor beta chains below all came from one sample that was sequenced in a study of T cells in Graves' hyperthyroidism and ophthalmopathy. Regions amplified from RNA transcripts were the TCR beta CDR3 regions. HTBI primers drove first-round RT-PCR of the TCR CDR3. One entry per CDR3 protein results from TCRdb running MiXCR on the multiplex PCR reads. The sample has 550,000 to 800,000 distinct CDR3 sequences; 16% are singletons. The sequencing sample was made of blood. Every receptor here comes from a man younger than 35 with Graves' hyperthyroidism.

There are a few counts of this clonotype. The rearrangement links TRBV6-5 to TRBJ1-1, with D hard to call. Trimming cost V 0 bases and J 1 base, with 9 bases left between them. Germline lookup yields CDR1 MNHEY and CDR2 SVGAGI. This CDR3 contains 15 residues. This chain's CDR3 is CASSYSRQANTEAFF. CDR3 nucleotide sequence: TGTGCCAGCAGTTACTCGCGGCAAGCGAACACTGAAGCTTTCTTT.

This clonotype was detected a few times. The V gene is TRBV2, the J gene TRBJ2-7, with TRBD2 identical over 7 bases. The CDR3 runs to 14 residues. Germline trimming cut 6 bases from V and 5 bases from J; bases unmatched to any gene: 10. The germline CDR1 and CDR2 sequences are SNHLY and FYNNEI. The CDR3 reads CASRAMGGNDEQYF. The CDR3 region has the DNA TGTGCCAGCAGGGCTATGGGAGGGAACGACGAGCAGTACTTC.

The chain carries TRBV28 and TRBJ2-1, with TRBD1 identical over 7 bases. In germline, CDR1 is MDHEN, CDR2 SYDVKM. The V segment lost 7 bases and the J segment 7 bases; nucleotides outside the gene matches: 4. This CDR3 is 12 amino acids long. The CDR3 region is CASKQQGNEQFF. For the CDR3, the DNA is TGTGCCAGCAAACAACAGGGGAATGAGCAGTTCTTC.

In DNA, the CDR3 is TGTGCCACTCGCAATAATGAAAAACTGTTTTTT. It is translated as CATRNNEKLFF. This chain connects TRBV15 to TRBJ1-4, with no clear D. CDR1 and CDR2 (germline): LNHNV, YYDKDF (reference sequence). Deletions cut 9 bases from V and 4 bases from J, with 6 bases between. The CDR3 totals 11 residues.

The chain's CDR3 is CASSYSDGDTEAFF. CDR3 coding DNA: TGTGCCAGCAGTTACTCGGATGGGGACACTGAAGCTTTCTTT. This chain joins TRBV6-6 and TRBJ1-1; no reliable D call. This CDR3 contains 14 residues. Germline loops: CDR1 MNHNY, CDR2 SVGAGI (reference sequence). V was pared by 0 bases and J by 3 bases, with 8 bases between.

The J gene is TRBJ2-7, the V gene TRBV4-1; D call uncertain. This CDR3 has 13 amino acids. Trimming cost V 3 bases and J 5 bases, with 11 bases left between them. Germline V lookup: CDR1 MGHRA, CDR2 YSYEKL. CDR3 coding DNA: TGCGCCAGCAGCCAGTATTCCGCGGACGAGCAGTACTTC. This encodes CASSQYSADEQYF.

This clonotype was counted a few times. The V gene is TRBV5-1, the J gene TRBJ1-1; 9 nucleotides agree with TRBD1. Trimming at V came to 1 base and at J to 1 base, leaving 11 bases not matched to a gene. The CDR3 is 18 residues long. CDR1 and CDR2 (germline): SGHRS, YFSETQ. CDR3 sequence reads: CASSLSSRDRARNTEAFF. CDR3 in DNA: TGCGCCAGCAGCTTGTCATCCCGGGACAGGGCCCGGAACACTGAAGCTTTCTTT.

This clonotype was picked up many times. The chain is built from TRBV20-1 and TRBJ2-3; TRBD2 is a possible D gene (6 bases). Germline V lookup: CDR1 DFQATT, CDR2 SNEGSKA (reference sequence). CDR3 size: 14 residues. The V gene lost 3 bases and the J gene lost 6 bases, with 16 bases spanning the gap. CDR3 amino acids: CSASPGGSDDTQYF. The CDR3, as DNA: TGCAGTGCTAGCCCTGGGGGGAGTGATGATACGCAGTATTTT.

The chain links TRBV4-3 to TRBJ2-7, with TRBD2 matching 8 bases. CDR1 and CDR2 (germline): LGHNA, YSLEER. J was trimmed by 3 bases and V by 4 bases; bases with no gene match: 8. The CDR3 extends over 15 amino acids. The CDR3 here is CASSPSNGGGYEQYF. DNA of the CDR3: TGCGCCAGCAGCCCCTCGAACGGGGGGGGCTACGAGCAGTACTTC.

The gene calls are TRBV12-3 or TRBV12-4 and TRBJ2-1; no clear D. The CDR3 sequence is 11 residues long. Trimming cost V 4 bases and J 7 bases, with 5 bases left between them. The CDR3 spells CASSWINEQFF. The CDR3 DNA follows: TGTGCCAGCAGTTGGATAAATGAGCAGTTCTTC.

This clonotype has ten or more counts. This rearrangement joins TRBV6-1 to TRBJ2-7, with 9 bases lining up with TRBD1. The CDR3 runs 15 residues. From germline, CDR1 is MNHNS and CDR2 SASEGT. The trim removed 4 bases at V and 1 base at J, leaving 5 bases unmatched. The CDR3 sequence is CASSAAGTGSYEQYF. The DNA for the CDR3 is TGTGCCAGCAGTGCCGCCGGGACAGGGTCCTACGAGCAGTACTTC.

The V and J genes are TRBV9 and TRBJ2-7; tentatively, D is TRBD2 (5 bases). V was cut by 3 bases and J by 0 bases, with 13 bases left in between. The CDR3 extends over 15 amino acids. Looked up from germline, CDR1 is SGDLS and CDR2 is YYNGEE. This CDR3 is CASSGRTASSYEQYF. The CDR3 bases are TGTGCCAGCAGCGGAAGGACTGCCAGCTCCTACGAGCAGTACTTC.

The chain uses TRBV19 and TRBJ2-3; TRBD2 aligns across 9 bases. The CDR3 has 16 residues. J lost 1 base, V lost 3 bases, and 5 bases had no gene match. CDR1 LNHDA and CDR2 SQIVND come from the germline V gene (reference sequence). This CDR3 reads CASSMFKREGTDTQYF. The CDR3 DNA reads as TGTGCCAGTAGTATGTTTAAGCGGGAGGGCACAGATACGCAGTATTTT.

This clonotype was detected a few times. The germline gene is not matched at one end of the junction; a read error may be the cause. V gene TRBV7-9 combines with J gene TRBJ2-7, with no clear D. This CDR3 is built from 13 residues. The V gene's germline CDR1 is SEHNR and CDR2 FQNEAQ (reference sequence). The CDR3 nucleotides are TGTGCCAGCAGCTTGCTAGAAACCTACGGGCAGTACTTC. It is translated as CASSLLETYGQYF.

This chain links TRBV5-1 with TRBJ1-4; tentative D call: TRBD1 (6 bases). Germline assignment: CDR1 SGHRS and CDR2 YFSETQ. The CDR3 consists of 17 residues. Trimming removed 2 bases from V and 8 bases from J, with 22 bases in between. CDR3 in DNA: TGCGCCAGCAGCTTAGGGGGACTACAGGGAATGAAGGAAAAACTGTTTTTT. Translating gives CASSLGGLQGMKEKLFF.

This clonotype came up a few times. The CDR3 here is CATSDGTGKSEQYF. In nucleotides, the CDR3 is TGTGCCACCAGTGATGGGACAGGGAAGTCCGAGCAGTACTTC. The chain is built from TRBV24-1 and TRBJ2-7; 9 bases are shared with TRBD1. The V and J ends lost 3 bases and 6 bases, in that order; junction bases with no gene match: 5. Germline V gene sequence: CDR1 KGHDR, CDR2 SFDVKD. The CDR3 loop spans 14 amino acids.

This clonotype was recorded many times. The chain's CDR3 is CASSFVPGSYEQYF. For the CDR3, the DNA is TGTGCCAGCAGTTTTGTCCCGGGGTCCTACGAGCAGTACTTC. The chain combines TRBV28 with TRBJ2-7, with D maybe TRBD2 (5 bases). The ends were cut back, 3 bases at V and 1 base at J, with 10 bases in the middle. CDR3 size: 14 residues. Germline CDR1 reads MDHEN; CDR2 reads SYDVKM.

This clonotype was seen at least ten times. The chain carries TRBV7-3 and TRBJ2-1, with D perhaps matching TRBD1 (5 bases). The CDR3 extends over 11 amino acids. V was shortened by 3 bases and J by 10 bases, with 7 bases between the two germline ends. The germline CDR1 and CDR2 sequences are SGHTA and FQGTGA. The CDR3 region has the DNA TGTGCCAGCAGCTTGGACACGGAGCAGTTCTTC. It is translated as CASSLDTEQFF.

Ten or more counts support this clonotype. The chain couples TRBV5-8 to TRBJ2-1; D is ambiguous. CDR1 and CDR2 from the germline V gene are SGHTS and YDEGEE. V was trimmed by 0 bases and J by 0 bases, leaving 10 bases between them. The CDR3 is made up of 16 amino acids. In nucleotides, the CDR3 is TGTGCCAGCAGCTTGGGCTCGGTCCGCTCCTACAATGAGCAGTTCTTC. This sequence encodes CASSLGSVRSYNEQFF.

This clonotype was seen more than once but under ten times. The chain combines TRBV6-2 or TRBV6-3 with TRBJ2-3; D is unresolved. CDR1 is MNHEY, CDR2 SVGEGT, per germline. The CDR3 spans 17 residues. Trimming pared 0 bases from V and 0 bases from J, leaving 13 bases between. As DNA, the CDR3 is TGTGCCAGCAGTTACTCGAAGACGGGCTCCAGCACAGATACGCAGTATTTT. This sequence encodes CASSYSKTGSSTDTQYF.

This clonotype was recorded at least ten times. The chain has TRBV7-2 and TRBJ2-3; TRBD1 is a possible D gene (6 bases). This CDR3 is 12 amino acids long. The V end lost 4 bases, the J end lost 7 bases, and 9 bases lay between the germline ends. Germline CDR1 is SGHTA and CDR2 is FQGNSA. In DNA, the CDR3 is TGTGCCAGCAGCTCCGACAGGTATACGCAGTATTTT. Its translation: CASSSDRYTQYF.

The chain couples TRBV7-6 to TRBJ2-1; possibly TRBD1 for D (6 bases). CDR1 and CDR2 from the germline V gene are SGHVS and FNYEAQ. The CDR3 covers 13 residues. Trimming removed 4 bases from V and 8 bases from J, with 12 bases in between. For the CDR3, the DNA is TGTGCCAGCAGCTCCAACAGGGTCGATGAGCAGTTCTTC. Its translation is CASSSNRVDEQFF.

The table lists this clonotype with many counts. The chain links TRBV12-3 or TRBV12-4 to TRBJ2-3; 10 bases map to TRBD1. This CDR3 spans 13 amino acids. Unmatched junction bases numbered 3, after V lost 6 bases and J lost 6 bases. The CDR3 sequence: CASRTGGLDTQYF. The DNA for the CDR3 is TGTGCCAGCAGGACAGGGGGCTTGGATACGCAGTATTTT.

The chain is built from TRBV6-1 and TRBJ2-7; TRBD1 matches at 7 bases. The germline CDR1 and CDR2 sequences are MNHNS and SASEGT. The J segment lost 2 bases and the V segment lost 6 bases, leaving 10 bases of the junction unmatched. The CDR3 is 15 residues long. CDR3 nucleotides: TGTGCCAGCAGACACCAGGGGGTAAGGGCCTACGAGCAGTACTTC. Amino acids: CASRHQGVRAYEQYF.

This clonotype has at least ten counts. V usage is TRBV15 and J usage is TRBJ2-7; TRBD2 aligns across 13 bases. J gave up 5 bases and V 2 bases, and 12 bases lay outside the gene matches. The germline CDR1 and CDR2 sequences are LNHNV and YYDKDF (reference sequence). The CDR3 totals 18 residues. CDR3 nucleotide sequence: TGTGCCACCAGCAGATCCGGGACTAGCGGGATGGTGCGACACGAGCAGTACTTC. Translating gives CATSRSGTSGMVRHEQYF.